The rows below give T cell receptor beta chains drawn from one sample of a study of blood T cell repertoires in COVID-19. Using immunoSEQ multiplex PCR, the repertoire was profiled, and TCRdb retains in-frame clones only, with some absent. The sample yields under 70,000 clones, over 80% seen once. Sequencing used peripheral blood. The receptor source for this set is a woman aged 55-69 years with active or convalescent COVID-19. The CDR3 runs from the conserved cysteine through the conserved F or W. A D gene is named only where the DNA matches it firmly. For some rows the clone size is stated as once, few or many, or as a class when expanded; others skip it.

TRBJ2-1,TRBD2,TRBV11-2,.,TGTGCCAGCAGCCGGGGGGGCCAGTACAATGAGCAGTTCTTC,CASSRGGQYNEQFF
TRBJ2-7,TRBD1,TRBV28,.,TGTGCCAGCAGTTTAGTCGGGGACAGCTCCTACGAGCAGTACTTC,CASSLVGDSSYEQYF
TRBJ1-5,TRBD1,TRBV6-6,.,TGTGCCAGCATGGGACAGGGAGGTTCTCAGCCCCAGCATTTT,CASMGQGGSQPQHF
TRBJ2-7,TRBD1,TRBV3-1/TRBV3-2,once,TGTGCCAGCAGCTCCCGGGACAGGGGCAACGAGCAGTACTTC,CASSSRDRGNEQYF
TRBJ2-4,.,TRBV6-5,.,TGTGCCACCAGGGACTCCCTAGCCAAAAACATTCAGTACTTC,CATRDSLAKNIQYF
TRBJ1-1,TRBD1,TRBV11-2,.,TGTGCCAGCAGCTTAGAGGACAGGGGCATGACTGAAGCTTTCTTT,CASSLEDRGMTEAFF
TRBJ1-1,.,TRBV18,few,TGTGCCAGCTCGCTACAGGGTGGCACTGAAGCTTTCTTT,CASSLQGGTEAFF
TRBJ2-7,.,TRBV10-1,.,TGCGCCAGCAGTGAGTCGGGCAGGGAATTGACCGAGCAGTACTTC,CASSESGRELTEQYF
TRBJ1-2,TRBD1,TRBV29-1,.,TGCAGCGTTGACGGACAGGGGGGTGCGTATGGCTACACCTTC,CSVDGQGGAYGYTF
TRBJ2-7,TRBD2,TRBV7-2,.,TGTGCCAGCAGCTTGGTAGCGGGACCTTACGAGCAGTACTTC,CASSLVAGPYEQYF
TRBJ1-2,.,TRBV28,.,TGTGCCAGCACTCCCCCCTTCAGGGTAGGCTACACCTTC,CASTPPFRVGYTF
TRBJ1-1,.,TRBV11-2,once,TGTGCCAGCAGCCCAGGACGGGGGAACACTGAAGCTTTCTTT,CASSPGRGNTEAFF
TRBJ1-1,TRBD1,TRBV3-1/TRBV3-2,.,TGTGCCAGCAGCCAATTACAGGGGATGGGGACTGAAGCTTTCTTT,CASSQLQGMGTEAFF
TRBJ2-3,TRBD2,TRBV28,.,TGTGCCAGCAGTTCCTTGACTAGCGGGAGAGATACGCAGTATTTT,CASSSLTSGRDTQYF
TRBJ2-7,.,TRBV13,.,TGTGCCAGCAGCTTAGATTACTGGGAGCAGTACTTC,CASSLDYWEQYF
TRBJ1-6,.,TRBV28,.,TGTGCCAGCTACTATTCGGGGGGGAATAATTCACCCCTCCACTTT,CASYYSGGNNSPLHF
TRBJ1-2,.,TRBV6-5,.,TGTGCCAGCAACAGGGTCCTTCCTGGCTACACCTTC,CASNRVLPGYTF
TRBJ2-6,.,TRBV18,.,TGTGCCAGCTCACGGGACACCCCTTCTGGGGCCAACGTCCTGACTTTC,CASSRDTPSGANVLTF
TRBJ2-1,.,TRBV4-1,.,TGCGCCAGCAGCCAAGAACTATTATACAATGAGCAGTTCTTC,CASSQELLYNEQFF
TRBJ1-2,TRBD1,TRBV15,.,TGTGCCACCACCCCGACAGGGTTGGATGGCTACACCTTC,CATTPTGLDGYTF
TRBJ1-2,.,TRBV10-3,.,TGTGCCATCAGCGAGAGTGGGCTCTCGGAGGCCTATGGCTACACCTTC,CAISESGLSEAYGYTF
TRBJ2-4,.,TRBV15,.,TGTGCCACCTTAAAGGGGGAAGCCAAAAACATTCAGTACTTC,CATLKGEAKNIQYF
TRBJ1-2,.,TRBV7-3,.,TGTGCCAGCAGCTTCAGTGCGGGGGACGGCGGCTACACCTTC,CASSFSAGDGGYTF
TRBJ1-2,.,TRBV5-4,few,TGTGCCAGCACCCAAGCCACTAACTATGGCTACACCTTC,CASTQATNYGYTF
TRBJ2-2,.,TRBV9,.,TGTGCCAGCAGCGTAGCTATGGGGGCCGCCGGGGAGCTGTTTTTT,CASSVAMGAAGELFF
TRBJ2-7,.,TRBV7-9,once,TGTGCCAGCAGCACAAGCGGAAGCTCCTACGAGCAGTACTTC,CASSTSGSSYEQYF
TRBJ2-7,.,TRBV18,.,TGTGCCAGCGGACAAGAACAGGGTCTCGAGCAGTACTTC,CASGQEQGLEQYF
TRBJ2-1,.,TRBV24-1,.,TGTGCCACCAGTGATTTGGTGGCGGGCCTTAACAATGAGCAGTTCTTC,CATSDLVAGLNNEQFF
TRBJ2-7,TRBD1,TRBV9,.,TGTGCCAGCAGCGTATCCGGACAGGTCTCCTACGAGCAGTACTTC,CASSVSGQVSYEQYF
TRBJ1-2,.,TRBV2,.,TGTGCCAGCAGTGAATTGAGCCCGAGCGATGGCTACACCTTC,CASSELSPSDGYTF
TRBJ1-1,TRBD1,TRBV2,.,TGTGCCAGTACAGGGGATCACACTGAAGCTTTCTTT,CASTGDHTEAFF
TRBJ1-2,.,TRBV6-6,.,TGTGCCAGCAGTGAGAGACTGACAGAAAACTATGGCTACACCTTC,CASSERLTENYGYTF
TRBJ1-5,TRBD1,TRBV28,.,TGTGCCAGCAGAAGTTCGGACCACAGGGGCCCCTTTTTTCAGCCCCAGCATTTT,CASRSSDHRGPFFQPQHF
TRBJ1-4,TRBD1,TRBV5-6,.,TGTGCCAGCAGCTTGGCCACAGGGGGCTTTAATGAAAAACTGTTTTTT,CASSLATGGFNEKLFF
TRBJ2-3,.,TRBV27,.,TGTGCCAGCAGTTTCGTCCCTAGGGATACGCAGTATTTT,CASSFVPRDTQYF
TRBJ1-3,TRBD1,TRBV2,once,TGTGCCAGCAGGGAGGGGGCTAGCTCTGGAAACACCATATATTTT,CASREGASSGNTIYF
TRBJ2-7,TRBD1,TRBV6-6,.,TGTGCCAGCACCAGGGACAGCTTTTACGAGCAGTACTTC,CASTRDSFYEQYF
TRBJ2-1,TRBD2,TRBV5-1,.,TGCGCCAGCAGAAGAACTAGCGGGTCGGTTCGCGTAGAGCAGTTCTTC,CASRRTSGSVRVEQFF
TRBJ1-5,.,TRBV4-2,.,TGTGCCAGCGGCACCGTCGGGAATCAGCCCCAGCATTTT,CASGTVGNQPQHF
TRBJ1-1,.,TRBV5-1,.,TGCGCCAGCAGCTTGTGGGGCGCGAACACTGAAGCTTTCTTT,CASSLWGANTEAFF